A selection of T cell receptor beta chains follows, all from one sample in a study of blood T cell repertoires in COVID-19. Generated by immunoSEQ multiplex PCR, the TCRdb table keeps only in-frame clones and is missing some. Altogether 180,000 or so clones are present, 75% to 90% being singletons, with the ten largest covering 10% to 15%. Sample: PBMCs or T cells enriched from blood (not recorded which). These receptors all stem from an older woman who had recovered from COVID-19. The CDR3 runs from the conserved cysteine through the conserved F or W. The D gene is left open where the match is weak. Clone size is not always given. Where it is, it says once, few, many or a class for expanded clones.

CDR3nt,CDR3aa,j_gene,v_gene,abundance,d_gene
TGTGCCAGCAGCCCCCTAACCGGGACTACAAGTAAGGATGAGCAGTTCTTC,CASSPLTGTTSKDEQFF,TRBJ2-1,TRBV3-1/TRBV3-2,-,TRBD2
TGTGCCAGCAGTTACGACAGGGACTACGAGCAGTACTTC,CASSYDRDYEQYF,TRBJ2-7,TRBV6-5,-,TRBD1
TGTGCCAGCAGCTTTACAGGGGGCGATGGCTACACCTTC,CASSFTGGDGYTF,TRBJ1-2,TRBV11-2,-,TRBD1
TGTGCCTGGGGAGGGGGCTCAGATACGCAGTATTTT,CAWGGGSDTQYF,TRBJ2-3,TRBV30,-,-
TGTGCCAGCAGCTTAACCCCACAGGGGGCCAACGAGCAGTACTTC,CASSLTPQGANEQYF,TRBJ2-7,TRBV7-3,few,TRBD1
TGTGCCAGCAGTTTAACGGGACACTCTGGAAACACCATATATTTT,CASSLTGHSGNTIYF,TRBJ1-3,TRBV27,-,-
TGTGCCAGCATGAGCAGACAGGGGGGGCATACGCAGTATTTT,CASMSRQGGHTQYF,TRBJ2-3,TRBV3-1/TRBV3-2,-,TRBD1
TGTGCCAGCAGCCAAGTATGGGCGGGTGCCGGGGAGCTGTTTTTT,CASSQVWAGAGELFF,TRBJ2-2,TRBV14,-,-
TGTGCCACCATGGCGCGGGGTGGAAACACCATATATTTT,CATMARGGNTIYF,TRBJ1-3,TRBV3-1/TRBV3-2,-,-
TGTGCCAGCAGCCGTCTAGCGGATAGCACAGATACGCAGTATTTT,CASSRLADSTDTQYF,TRBJ2-3,TRBV28,-,TRBD2
TGTGCCAGCGCCTCCCCAGGTACAGGAAACATTCAGTACTTC,CASASPGTGNIQYF,TRBJ2-4,TRBV7-8,-,-
TGCAGCGTTGGAGGGGGAGTCGAGGAGACCCAGTACTTC,CSVGGGVEETQYF,TRBJ2-5,TRBV29-1,-,-
TGTGCCAGCAGCGCGCCCAACCAGGCAGATACGCAGTATTTT,CASSAPNQADTQYF,TRBJ2-3,TRBV3-1/TRBV3-2,-,-
TGTGCCAGCAGTTCGTCCTACGAGCAGTACTTC,CASSSSYEQYF,TRBJ2-7,TRBV28,-,-
TGCGCCAGCAGCTATACTAGCGGGGGTAGCTCCTACGAGCAGTACTTC,CASSYTSGGSSYEQYF,TRBJ2-7,TRBV5-1,-,TRBD2
TGTGCCAGCAGGGGGGACAGGGGGCGGTCACCCCTCCACTTT,CASRGDRGRSPLHF,TRBJ1-6,TRBV2,-,TRBD1
TGTGCCAGCAGTTACGGGCAGAGCTATGGCTACACCTTC,CASSYGQSYGYTF,TRBJ1-2,TRBV6-5,-,-
TGTGCCAGCAGTTACCGAGCAGGGAATACAGATACGCAGTATTTT,CASSYRAGNTDTQYF,TRBJ2-3,TRBV6-5,-,-
TGTGCCAGCAGTCCCAGCGTAGGGGTCAATTCACCCCTCCACTTT,CASSPSVGVNSPLHF,TRBJ1-6,TRBV28,-,-
TGCGCCAGCAGCCCTTTAGGGGGCGCGGAGAATCAGCCCCAGCATTTT,CASSPLGGAENQPQHF,TRBJ1-5,TRBV5-1,-,TRBD1
TGTGCCAGCAGCCCAACGACAGGGTTGAACACTGAAGCTTTCTTT,CASSPTTGLNTEAFF,TRBJ1-1,TRBV7-3,-,TRBD1
TGTGCCAGCAGCAGAGCGGGGATTCTCTATGGCTACACCTTC,CASSRAGILYGYTF,TRBJ1-2,TRBV9,-,-
TGTGCCAGCAGTTTTGCAGATTACACTGAAGCTTTCTTT,CASSFADYTEAFF,TRBJ1-1,TRBV12-3/TRBV12-4,-,-
TGTGCCAGCAGTGAGGGGGTCGTGGGCAGGGGCTCCTACGAGCAGTACTTC,CASSEGVVGRGSYEQYF,TRBJ2-7,TRBV6-1,-,-
TGTGCCAGCAGTTACCTGGGAGGCAATCAGCCCCAGCATTTT,CASSYLGGNQPQHF,TRBJ1-5,TRBV6-2/TRBV6-3,-,-
TGTGCCAGCAGCTTATTAGCCAGGGTTGGTGAAAAACTGTTTTTT,CASSLLARVGEKLFF,TRBJ1-4,TRBV11-2,few,-
TGTGCCAGCAGTTTATGGGAGGGGGCCGCCTACGAGCAGTACTTC,CASSLWEGAAYEQYF,TRBJ2-7,TRBV28,-,-
TGTGCCAGCAGCCTAGGGGTTTCCTTGGCCTATGGCTACACCTTC,CASSLGVSLAYGYTF,TRBJ1-2,TRBV5-5,-,-
TGTGCCAGCTCACCCAGGGATGTGCAGTTCTTC,CASSPRDVQFF,TRBJ2-1,TRBV18,-,-
TGTCCACATCAACACGAGCAGTACTTC,CPHQHEQYF,TRBJ2-7,TRBV21-1,-,-
TGTGCCAGCAGCGACAGGGTCGTTTACGGCGAGCAGTACTTC,CASSDRVVYGEQYF,TRBJ2-7,TRBV5-4,-,TRBD1
TGTGCCAGCAGCCAGGGAGCTAGAAGTAGCGAGCAGTACTTC,CASSQGARSSEQYF,TRBJ2-7,TRBV7-8,-,-
TGCGCCAGCAGCTTGGCCCTCGCAACTAATGAAAAACTGTTTTTT,CASSLALATNEKLFF,TRBJ1-4,TRBV5-1,-,-
TGTGCCAGCAGCCTCGGCAGGGCGAATGGCTACACCTTC,CASSLGRANGYTF,TRBJ1-2,TRBV12-3/TRBV12-4,once,-
TGTGCCAGTTCGGACAGGTCCCTCCAGGGTCAGCCCCAGCATTTT,CASSDRSLQGQPQHF,TRBJ1-5,TRBV19,-,TRBD1
TGTGCCAGCAGCTTGGCGCGGCAGGGGAGAGGCACCGGGGAGCTGTTTTTT,CASSLARQGRGTGELFF,TRBJ2-2,TRBV5-5,-,-
TGCGCCAGCAGCCCGGGACTAGAGTATCTTTATGAGCAGTTCTTC,CASSPGLEYLYEQFF,TRBJ2-1,TRBV5-1,-,TRBD2
TGTGCCAGCTCACCATACCGGGAAGAGCAGTACTTC,CASSPYREEQYF,TRBJ2-7,TRBV18,-,-